A selection of T cell receptor beta chains follows, all from one sample in a study of regulatory T cells in long-lasting Graves disease. TCRdb re-analysed the multiplex PCR reads in MiXCR, keeping a single row per CDR3 protein. The sample holds around 300,000 distinct CDR3 sequences; 20% to 25% are singletons and the top ten take roughly 50%. This specimen consisted of peripheral blood mononuclear cells (PBMCs), obtained when the disease was refractory, from a patient treated with antithyroid drugs. The receptors stem from a female donor with Graves disease. Each CDR3 is given with its conserved first and last residue. A D gene is named only where the DNA matches it firmly. Clone size is not always given. Where it is, it says once, few, many or a class for expanded clones.

>TRBJ1-4|15|TRBV19|many|TRBD1
CASSLNRGLNEKLFF
TGTGCCAGTAGTTTGAACAGGGGACTTAATGAAAAACTGTTTTTT
>TRBJ1-1|13|TRBV12-3/TRBV12-4|many|NA
CASSQQVGTEAFF
TGTGCCAGCAGTCAACAGGTTGGTACTGAAGCTTTCTTT
>TRBJ2-2|13|TRBV6-1|few|NA
CASSQLYTGELFF
TGTGCCAGCAGCCAATTATACACCGGGGAGCTGTTTTTT
>TRBJ2-7|14|TRBV7-2|many|TRBD2
CASSSGLAGGEQYF
TGTGCCAGCAGCTCGGGACTAGCGGGAGGCGAGCAGTACTTC
>TRBJ2-3|12|TRBV5-4|NA|NA
CASSRGTDTQYF
TGTGCCAGCAGCCGCGGCACAGATACGCAGTATTTT
>TRBJ2-5|11|TRBV9|few|NA
CAVRDSQTQYF
TGTGCCGTAAGGGACTCCCAGACCCAGTACTTC
>TRBJ1-6|17|TRBV20-1|few|TRBD1
CSAHDTGESVYNSPLHF
TGCAGTGCCCACGACACAGGGGAGAGTGTTTATAATTCACCCCTCCACTTT
>TRBJ1-1|10|TRBV2|many|NA
CASRGTEAFF
TGTGCCAGCAGGGGAACTGAAGCTTTCTTT
>TRBJ2-2|14|TRBV27|few|TRBD2
CASRPGLSTGELFF
TGTGCCAGCAGACCGGGACTATCCACCGGGGAGCTGTTTTTT
>TRBJ2-7|13|TRBV27|NA|NA
CASSLKDGYGQYF
TGTGCCAGCAGTTTAAAGGACGGCTACGGGCAGTACTTC
>TRBJ1-5|15|TRBV6-2/TRBV6-3|NA|NA
CASRRDPYSNQPQHF
TGTGCCAGCAGGCGAGATCCGTATAGCAATCAGCCCCAGCATTTT
>TRBJ2-7|11|TRBV12-3/TRBV12-4|many|NA
CASSTEYEQYF
TGTGCCAGCAGCACAGAGTACGAGCAGTACTTC
>TRBJ2-1|15|TRBV6-2/TRBV6-3|NA|NA
CASSPRLGGGYEQFF
TGTGCCAGCAGTCCACGACTAGGGGGAGGTTATGAGCAGTTCTTC
>TRBJ1-4|16|TRBV19|many|TRBD1
CASSLQGATTNEKLFF
TGTGCCAGTAGCCTACAGGGGGCGACGACTAATGAAAAACTGTTTTTT
>TRBJ2-7|19|TRBV7-9|NA|TRBD1
CASGPVPGQGELSSYEQYF
TGTGCCAGCGGCCCAGTACCGGGACAGGGGGAGTTGAGCTCCTACGAGCAGTACTTC
>TRBJ2-7|17|TRBV28|NA|NA
CASSFPRERIYSYEQYF
TGTGCCAGCAGTTTTCCCCGTGAGCGTATTTATAGCTACGAGCAGTACTTC
>TRBJ1-1|13|TRBV28|many|TRBD1
CASRPGGRTEAFF
TGTGCCAGCAGACCAGGGGGGCGCACTGAAGCTTTCTTT
>TRBJ1-6|14|TRBV2|many|TRBD1
CASSRDSFNSPLHF
TGTGCCAGCAGCCGGGACAGCTTTAATTCACCCCTCCACTTT
>TRBJ1-2|13|TRBV11-2|many|NA
CASSQPGAYGYTF
TGTGCCAGCAGCCAACCGGGGGCGTATGGCTACACCTTC
>TRBJ2-2|17|TRBV7-9|few|NA
CASSLVRPIPRPGELFF
TGTGCCAGCAGCTTAGTTCGGCCAATACCGAGGCCCGGGGAGCTGTTTTTT
>TRBJ2-1|16|TRBV27|NA|NA
CASSRPPHVLNNEQFF
TGTGCCAGCAGTAGACCACCACATGTCCTAAACAATGAGCAGTTCTTC
>TRBJ1-5|18|TRBV6-1|NA|NA
CASTKRVVPGGYGNAQHF
TGTGCCAGCACTAAAAGGGTCGTGCCCGGAGGGTATGGGAACGCCCAGCATTTT
>TRBJ2-2|14|TRBV30|many|NA
CAWRAEANTGELFF
TGTGCCTGGAGGGCGGAAGCGAACACCGGGGAGCTGTTTTTT
>TRBJ1-2|14|TRBV14|many|NA
CASSPPGHRDGYTF
TGTGCCAGCAGCCCGCCGGGACACCGGGATGGCTACACCTTC
>TRBJ2-2|14|TRBV7-2|few|NA
CASSLVGATGELFF
TGTGCCAGCAGCTTAGTCGGGGCCACCGGGGAGCTGTTTTTT
>TRBJ1-5|16|TRBV27|NA|NA
CASSSNPDRLNQPQHF
TGTGCCAGCAGTTCTAACCCCGACAGGCTGAATCAGCCCCAGCATTTT
>TRBJ1-2|14|TRBV29-1|many|NA
CSVDGGVVGYGYTF
TGCAGCGTTGACGGGGGAGTGGTAGGCTATGGCTACACCTTC
>TRBJ2-7|16|TRBV2|many|TRBD2
CASSEPSGTSSYEQYF
TGTGCCAGCAGTGAACCTAGCGGGACAAGCTCCTACGAGCAGTACTTC
>TRBJ2-2|15|TRBV19|NA|TRBD2
CASGFRLAGTGELFF
TGTGCCAGTGGTTTCCGACTAGCCGGCACCGGGGAGCTGTTTTTT
>TRBJ2-7|14|TRBV28|few|NA
CASLRAAGLGVQYF
TGTGCCAGCCTACGGGCGGCCGGGTTAGGTGTGCAGTACTTC
>TRBJ2-5|15|TRBV6-5|many|TRBD2
CASSLLAGVRETQYF
TGTGCCAGCAGCTTACTAGCGGGTGTCAGAGAGACCCAGTACTTC
>TRBJ2-3|10|TRBV20-1|NA|NA
CSAQTDTQYF
TGCAGTGCCCAGACAGATACGCAGTATTTT
>TRBJ1-4|16|TRBV14|few|NA
CASSLFTGSTNEKLFF
TGTGCCAGCAGCCTATTCACAGGGTCGACTAATGAAAAACTGTTTTTT
>TRBJ2-3|11|TRBV12-3/TRBV12-4|NA|NA
CASSLKYTQYF
TGTGCCAGCAGTTTGAAATATACGCAGTATTTT
>TRBJ2-7|13|TRBV7-9|many|NA
CASSLADSYEQYF
TGTGCCAGCAGCTTAGCCGACTCCTACGAGCAGTACTTC
>TRBJ2-3|12|TRBV29-1|NA|NA
CSVAQGTDTQYF
TGCAGCGTCGCACAGGGCACAGATACGCAGTATTTT
>TRBJ2-7|14|TRBV28|many|NA
CASIWAGGSYEQYF
TGTGCCAGCATTTGGGCAGGCGGGTCCTACGAGCAGTACTTC
>TRBJ2-7|12|TRBV29-1|many|NA
CSVLTALREQYF
TGCAGCGTTTTAACGGCACTCCGCGAGCAGTACTTC
>TRBJ2-7|16|TRBV10-3|NA|NA
CAISDRMTGAVDEQYF
TGTGCCATCAGTGACCGGATGACGGGGGCTGTTGACGAGCAGTACTTC
>TRBJ2-2|15|TRBV10-2|many|NA
CASSIGQGNTGELFF
TGCGCCAGCAGTATTGGTCAGGGCAACACCGGGGAGCTGTTTTTT
>TRBJ1-3|15|TRBV3-1|NA|TRBD1
CASSLRQGASNTIYF
TGTGCCAGCAGCCTGCGACAGGGGGCATCAAACACCATATATTTT
>TRBJ2-1|16|TRBV20-1|NA|TRBD2
CSAREGSGRGYNEQFF
TGCAGTGCTAGAGAAGGGAGCGGGAGAGGGTACAATGAGCAGTTCTTC
>TRBJ2-6|15|TRBV2|few|NA
CASSGGFSGANVLTF
TGTGCCAGCTCGGGTGGTTTCTCTGGGGCCAACGTCCTGACTTTC
>TRBJ2-7|16|TRBV28|many|TRBD2
CASSPGRLAGGYEQYF
TGTGCCAGCAGTCCGGGACGACTAGCGGGAGGCTACGAGCAGTACTTC
>TRBJ2-5|11|TRBV20-1|many|NA
CSASYQETQYF
TGCAGTGCTAGCTACCAAGAGACCCAGTACTTC